Listed below are T cell receptor beta chains from one sample, sequenced in a study of T cell repertoires in cytomegalovirus infection. These receptors are not linked to any known antigen. TCRdb redid the calling of the reads with MiXCR, one entry per CDR3 protein. This table has some 50,000 distinct CDR3 sequences, 20% to 25% appearing once. Source: CD8+ T cells from cultured PBMCs, taken from culture after CMV antigen stimulation. These receptors originate from a human donor in good health (CMV status not recorded). Some clones in this sample may be carry-over from other donors' samples. Both conserved end residues are part of each CDR3. Fields, in order: V gene, clone size, D gene, J gene, CDR3 DNA, CDR3 protein. The D gene is left open where the match is weak. A row's size may be missing; if present it is once, few, many or a size class.

V: TRBV6-6; size: NA; D: NA; J: TRBJ2-6; DNA: TGTGCCAGCAGAACAGGGTACCGGGTTGGGGCCAACGTCCTGACTTTC; CDR3: CASRTGYRVGANVLTF
V: TRBV12-3/TRBV12-4; size: NA; D: TRBD2; J: TRBJ2-5; DNA: TGTGCCAGCAGTTTCGGACTAGCAGCAACCGATCTCCAAGAGACCCAGTACTTC; CDR3: CASSFGLAATDLQETQYF
V: TRBV7-2; size: NA; D: NA; J: TRBJ1-3; DNA: TGTGCTGTCCGGGGGTTGGGAAACACCATATATTTT; CDR3: CAVRGLGNTIYF
V: TRBV7-8; size: NA; D: TRBD1; J: TRBJ1-5; DNA: TGTGCCAGCAGCTTAGGGGGAGGGAGGACAGGGGGATTAGATAGCAATCAGCCCCAGCATTTT; CDR3: CASSLGGGRTGGLDSNQPQHF
V: TRBV7-2; size: few; D: NA; J: TRBJ2-5; DNA: TGTGCCAGCAGCCCCGGGCATAGGATCACCGTCAAAGAGACCCAGTACTTC; CDR3: CASSPGHRITVKETQYF
V: TRBV12-3/TRBV12-4; size: NA; D: NA; J: TRBJ2-3; DNA: TGTGCCAGCAGTTCTCTCTTATGGGCGGCCGATACGCAGTATTTT; CDR3: CASSSLLWAADTQYF
V: TRBV6-5; size: many; D: NA; J: TRBJ2-5; DNA: TGTGCCAGCAGTTACGGGGCGATGACGGGGGAGACCCAGTACTTC; CDR3: CASSYGAMTGETQYF
V: TRBV27; size: NA; D: NA; J: TRBJ2-1; DNA: TGTGCCAGCAGTTTGAGGGAGCTCTACAATGAGCAGTTCTTC; CDR3: CASSLRELYNEQFF
V: TRBV7-6; size: NA; D: TRBD1; J: TRBJ2-7; DNA: TGTGCCAGCAGCTCCGGACAGGACGAGCAGTACTTC; CDR3: CASSSGQDEQYF
V: TRBV12-3/TRBV12-4; size: NA; D: NA; J: TRBJ1-5; DNA: TGTGCCAGCTCCCGGACTTCTAGTCAGCCCCAGCATTTT; CDR3: CASSRTSSQPQHF
V: TRBV7-6; size: NA; D: NA; J: TRBJ2-7; DNA: TGTGCCAGCAGCTCACGGACGGAGGATTACGAGCAGTACTTC; CDR3: CASSSRTEDYEQYF
V: TRBV6-6; size: many; D: NA; J: TRBJ2-7; DNA: TGTGCCAGCAGTTACTCAGGGGCCTACGAGCAGTACTTC; CDR3: CASSYSGAYEQYF
V: TRBV11-2; size: few; D: NA; J: TRBJ2-7; DNA: TGTGCCAGCAGCCCCAACCTGGGGTTGAGCTCCTACGAGCAGTACTTC; CDR3: CASSPNLGLSSYEQYF
V: TRBV27; size: NA; D: TRBD2; J: TRBJ2-1; DNA: TGTGCCAGCAGTTTATCGTTAGCGGGAGGGCCGAATGAGCAGTTCTTC; CDR3: CASSLSLAGGPNEQFF
V: TRBV7-9; size: few; D: NA; J: TRBJ2-7; DNA: TGTGCCAGCAGCCCAGAGACAGCCTCCTACGAGCAGTACTTC; CDR3: CASSPETASYEQYF
V: TRBV7-9; size: NA; D: NA; J: TRBJ1-6; DNA: TGTGCCGTATGGGCTGCACCCCTCCACTTT; CDR3: CAVWAAPLHF
V: TRBV6-1; size: few; D: NA; J: TRBJ2-6; DNA: TGTGCCAGCAGTGAGGGGACCAGCGTCAACGTCCTGACTTTC; CDR3: CASSEGTSVNVLTF
V: TRBV4-3; size: NA; D: NA; J: TRBJ2-1; DNA: TGCGCCAGCAGCCAAGATACCGGGAGTCCCTACAATGAGCAGTTCTTC; CDR3: CASSQDTGSPYNEQFF
V: TRBV7-3; size: few; D: TRBD2; J: TRBJ2-3; DNA: TGTGCCAGCAGCGTCACGGGGGGTGTGAGAGATACGCAGTATTTT; CDR3: CASSVTGGVRDTQYF
V: TRBV4-2; size: NA; D: NA; J: TRBJ2-1; DNA: TGTGCCAGCAGCCCCCTTGGGGGGGGGGCCGGTAATGAGCAGTTCTTC; CDR3: CASSPLGGGAGNEQFF
V: TRBV7-2; size: many; D: NA; J: TRBJ2-7; DNA: TGTGCCAGCAGCTTAGGCGGCAGCAGCTCCTACGAGCAGTACTTC; CDR3: CASSLGGSSSYEQYF
V: TRBV7-9; size: once; D: NA; J: TRBJ2-1; DNA: TGTGCCAGCAGCTTAGGTAGCCGGGCCTACAATGAGCAGTTCTTC; CDR3: CASSLGSRAYNEQFF
V: TRBV10-3; size: few; D: NA; J: TRBJ1-3; DNA: TGTGCCATCAGTGAGTCCTTCGACAGCCAAAACACCATATATTTT; CDR3: CAISESFDSQNTIYF
V: TRBV6-5; size: NA; D: NA; J: TRBJ2-5; DNA: TGTGCCAGCAGTTACGCGGGAAAGGGGGAGACCCAGTACTTC; CDR3: CASSYAGKGETQYF
V: TRBV7-8; size: few; D: NA; J: TRBJ2-3; DNA: TGTGCCAGCAGCGCGATTAGGGGGGGCGAGGTAGATACGCAGTATTTT; CDR3: CASSAIRGGEVDTQYF
V: TRBV7-9; size: few; D: TRBD1; J: TRBJ2-5; DNA: TGTGCCAGCAGCTTGACGACAGGGGGCGTTGAGACCCAGTACTTC; CDR3: CASSLTTGGVETQYF
V: TRBV7-6; size: NA; D: NA; J: TRBJ2-1; DNA: TGTGCCAGCACCCTCGACCAGTCCTACAATGAGCAGTTCTTC; CDR3: CASTLDQSYNEQFF
V: TRBV2; size: NA; D: NA; J: TRBJ2-1; DNA: TGTGCCAGCAGTGAGGATGAGCAGTTCTTC; CDR3: CASSEDEQFF
V: TRBV27; size: few; D: NA; J: TRBJ2-3; DNA: TGTGCCAGCAGTTCCCCCCGCTGGACGGATTCAGATACGCAGTATTTT; CDR3: CASSSPRWTDSDTQYF
V: TRBV4-3; size: NA; D: NA; J: TRBJ1-5; DNA: TGCGCCAGCAGCCAAGATATTGGGGATGGGAATCAGCCCCAGCATTTT; CDR3: CASSQDIGDGNQPQHF
V: TRBV6-1; size: NA; D: NA; J: TRBJ1-1; DNA: TGTGCCAGCAGTGAGAACAGAATTGAAGCTTTCTTT; CDR3: CASSENRIEAFF
V: TRBV7-2; size: few; D: TRBD1; J: TRBJ1-4; DNA: TGTGCCAGCAGCTTAAACAGGGGGCTATCTAATGAAAAACTGTTTTTT; CDR3: CASSLNRGLSNEKLFF
V: TRBV4-2; size: few; D: TRBD2; J: TRBJ2-1; DNA: TGTGCCAGCAGCCAAGCCCTCGGTAGCGGGGGGGCTGTGGAGCAGTTCTTC; CDR3: CASSQALGSGGAVEQFF
V: TRBV7-6; size: NA; D: TRBD1; J: TRBJ1-6; DNA: TGTGCCAGCAGTCAAGCAGGGGGAAATAATTCACCCCTCCACTTT; CDR3: CASSQAGGNNSPLHF
V: TRBV7-9; size: NA; D: NA; J: TRBJ2-7; DNA: TGTGCCAGCAGCTTAGCGCACGCCTACGAGCAGTACTTC; CDR3: CASSLAHAYEQYF
V: TRBV7-8; size: NA; D: TRBD1; J: TRBJ1-6; DNA: TGTGCCAGCAGCTCACCCTGGACAGGGGAGGGGAATTCACCCCTCCACTTT; CDR3: CASSSPWTGEGNSPLHF
V: TRBV29-1; size: few; D: TRBD2; J: TRBJ2-1; DNA: TGCAGCGTTGAAGGGACTAGCGGGAGGTTGAACAATGAGCAGTTCTTC; CDR3: CSVEGTSGRLNNEQFF
V: TRBV7-4; size: NA; D: NA; J: TRBJ2-1; DNA: TGTGCCAGCAGCCCATGGCCAGAGCAGTTCTTC; CDR3: CASSPWPEQFF